The 28 T cell receptor beta chains given below trace back to one sample, sequenced in a study of Graves' ophthalmopathy and Graves' hyperthyroidism. Amplified material comprised TCR beta CDR3 regions derived from RNA transcripts. The library came from an HTBI-primed first-round RT-PCR and a second-round multiplex PCR. One entry per CDR3 protein results from TCRdb running MiXCR on the multiplex PCR reads. The sample includes some 160,000 distinct CDR3 sequences, around 40% seen only once; the top ten take roughly 8.9%. Sequencing was done on a sample of peripheral blood. These receptor sequences come from a man aged 30 to 45 with Graves' ophthalmopathy.

The table lists this clonotype with many counts. The V and J genes are TRBV6-2 or TRBV6-3 and TRBJ2-7, with 7 bases identical to TRBD2. The V and J ends lost 3 bases and 6 bases, in that order; junction bases with no gene match: 5. The CDR3 covers 13 residues. In germline, CDR1 is MNHEY, CDR2 SVGEGT. The CDR3 loop reads CASSYPAGVEQYF. In DNA form, the CDR3 reads TGTGCCAGCAGTTATCCCGCGGGGGTCGAGCAGTACTTC.

In its sample, this clonotype was seen many times. The CDR3 coding sequence is TGCGCCAGCAGTGAGTCGACGGGGGCGGATGGCTACACCTTC. This translates into CASSESTGADGYTF. The chain recombines TRBV10-2 with TRBJ1-2; a weak D match, TRBD1 (6 bases). Germline V CDR1 and CDR2: WSHSY, SAAADI. The CDR3 spans 14 residues. V gave up 0 bases and J gave up 6 bases, with 11 bases separating them.

This clonotype has at least ten counts. The chain links TRBV20-1 to TRBJ2-7, with 11 bases lining up with TRBD1. The CDR3 sequence is 20 residues long. The ends lost 0 bases at V and 6 bases at J; junction bases unmatched: 22. Germline CDR1 and CDR2: DFQATT and SNEGSKA (reference sequence). Here the CDR3 reads CSARDLYLGPGGQGDGEQYF. CDR3 coding DNA: TGCAGTGCTAGAGATCTTTATTTGGGCCCAGGGGGACAGGGGGATGGCGAGCAGTACTTC.

The chain links TRBV28 to TRBJ2-7; D remains ambiguous. Trimming left V 7 bases short and J 4 bases short, with 11 bases between. This CDR3 is built from 12 residues. The germline gives CDR1 MDHEN, CDR2 SYDVKM. The CDR3 is CASTSVGYEQYF. DNA for the CDR3: TGTGCCAGCACTTCCGTAGGGTACGAGCAGTACTTC.

The chain has TRBV7-6 and TRBJ2-3; 12 nucleotides agree with TRBD1. V shed 5 bases and J 6 bases; nucleotides not matched to a gene: 6. This CDR3 contains 15 residues. The V gene's germline CDR1 is SGHVS and CDR2 FNYEAQ. CDR3 in amino acids: CASSEGQGAFDTQYF. In DNA form, the CDR3 reads TGTGCCAGCAGCGAGGGACAGGGGGCGTTCGATACGCAGTATTTT.

The chain joins TRBV24-1 to TRBJ2-7, with 7 positions matching TRBD1. Germline V gives CDR1 KGHDR, CDR2 SFDVKD. Trimming removed 9 bases from V and 3 bases from J; junction bases left unmatched: 4. CDR3 length: 12 residues. The CDR3 region is CATYRQGYEQYF. In nucleotides, the CDR3 is TGTGCCACCTATCGACAGGGCTACGAGCAGTACTTC.

V and J are TRBV29-1 and TRBJ2-5, with D possibly TRBD2 on 5 matching bases. Trimming took off 4 bases at V and 2 bases at J, with 14 bases between the two ends. Germline V gene lookup returns CDR1 SQVTM and CDR2 ANQGSEA. The CDR3 length is 14 residues. Written as DNA, the CDR3 is TGCAGCGTTGTAAGGGAGAACCGGCAAGAGACCCAGTACTTC. Its protein is CSVVRENRQETQYF.

Many counts were recorded for this clonotype. V gene TRBV7-3 combines with J gene TRBJ2-7; perhaps TRBD1 as D (7 bases). V was pared by 2 bases and J by 6 bases, with 11 bases between. This CDR3 spans 13 amino acids. CDR1 is SGHTA, CDR2 FQGTGA, per germline. As DNA, the CDR3 is TGTGCCAGCAGCTTACAGGGGGGTCTCGAGCAGTACTTC. Its protein is CASSLQGGLEQYF.

For the CDR3, the DNA is TGCGCCAGCAGCTTGCTCCTTAGCGGGGGATTCGACGAGCAGTACTTC. Translation gives CASSLLLSGGFDEQYF. This chain joins TRBV5-1 and TRBJ2-7; 9 nucleotides line up with TRBD2. This CDR3 contains 16 residues. Germline CDR1 and CDR2: SGHRS and YFSETQ. V was pared by 1 base and J by 5 bases, with 10 bases of the junction left unmatched.

Ten or more counts support this clonotype. The rearrangement links TRBV12-3 or TRBV12-4 to TRBJ2-7; D may be TRBD1 (6 bases). CDR3 length: 16 amino acids. Trimming cost V 6 bases and J 0 bases, with 18 bases left between them. The CDR3: CASSSTAGASSYEQYF. CDR3 nucleotide sequence: TGTGCCAGCAGCTCCACTGCAGGGGCGAGCTCCTACGAGCAGTACTTC.

This clonotype was seen repeatedly, ten times or more. The V call is TRBV28, the J call TRBJ2-7, with D maybe TRBD2 (6 bases). Trimming removed 7 bases from V and 2 bases from J, with 18 bases in between. This CDR3 spans 15 amino acids. The germline gives CDR1 MDHEN, CDR2 SYDVKM. Written as DNA, the CDR3 is TGTGCCAGCACCACCGCCGGGACTCAAGCCTACGAGCAGTACTTC. This encodes CASTTAGTQAYEQYF.

This clonotype showed up many times. The J gene is TRBJ1-1, the V gene TRBV12-3 or TRBV12-4, with D perhaps TRBD1 (5 bases). V was trimmed by 3 bases and J by 5 bases, leaving 13 bases between them. CDR3 size: 14 residues. Here the CDR3 DNA reads TGTGCCAGCAGTTTGGAGGGGTGGAGGACTGAAGCTTTCTTT. Protein product: CASSLEGWRTEAFF.

This clonotype appeared many times. The CDR3 DNA is TGTGCCAGCAGCTTAGTATGGGGGGCAAGGTCCTACGAGCAGTACTTC. Amino acids: CASSLVWGARSYEQYF. The V call is TRBV7-2, the J call TRBJ2-7, with D perhaps assigned TRBD1 or TRBD2 (6 bases each). Deletions cut 1 base from V and 1 base from J, with 14 bases between. Per germline, CDR1 SGHTA and CDR2 FQGNSA. The CDR3 totals 16 residues.

V is TRBV19 and J is TRBJ1-2, with D uncertain. V gave up 1 base and J gave up 3 bases, with 12 bases separating them. The CDR3 contains 15 residues. Germline lookup yields CDR1 LNHDA and CDR2 SQIVND (reference sequence). The DNA of the CDR3 is TGTGCCAGTAGTATAGTTGCTGGAGGCGACTATGGCTACACCTTC. Translated, it gives CASSIVAGGDYGYTF.

This clonotype was detected ten times or more. The genes are TRBV28 and TRBJ1-2, with TRBD1 matching 9 bases. The V gene end was trimmed by 7 bases and the J gene end by 4 bases; junction bases not matched to a gene: 4. Germline V CDR1 and CDR2: MDHEN, SYDVKM. This CDR3 region has 13 residues. The CDR3 region has the DNA TGTGCCAGCAAGGTACAGGGGGCCTATGGCTACACCTTC. Translation gives CASKVQGAYGYTF.

This clonotype was found many times. The J gene is TRBJ2-1, the V gene TRBV27; 7 bases match TRBD1. The CDR3 loop spans 14 amino acids. CDR1 and CDR2 (germline): MNHEY, SMNVEV (reference sequence). After removal of 10 bases from V and 0 bases from J, the junction contained 6 bases not matched to a gene. The CDR3 DNA reads TGTGCCACCCGAGGGACAGCCTCCTACAATGAGCAGTTCTTC. Its translation: CATRGTASYNEQFF.

The V gene is TRBV6-5, the J gene TRBJ2-7, with a possible D match to TRBD1 (6 bases). The V gene's germline CDR1 is MNHEY and CDR2 SVGAGI. V lost 2 bases to trimming and J lost 2 bases, with 13 bases between them. The CDR3 sequence is 15 residues long. The CDR3 here is CASSYGRTDTYEQYF. For the CDR3, the DNA is TGTGCCAGCAGTTACGGTCGGACAGATACCTACGAGCAGTACTTC.

This clonotype was recorded at least ten times. The chain couples TRBV12-3 or TRBV12-4 to TRBJ1-1; a weak D match, TRBD1 (6 bases). Trimming left V 5 bases short and J 6 bases short, with 13 bases between. The CDR3 is made up of 13 amino acids. The CDR3 bases are TGTGCCAGCAGTCCGGGGGGGGCTCCTGAAGCTTTCTTT. It is translated as CASSPGGAPEAFF.

Many counts were recorded for this clonotype. The chain links TRBV4-3 to TRBJ2-7, with 11 positions matching TRBD2. Germline V CDR1 and CDR2: LGHNA, YSLEER. This CDR3 is built from 17 residues. J gave up 5 bases and V 1 base, and 10 bases lay outside the gene matches. CDR3 in amino acids: CASSQVLRLAGRDEQYF. CDR3 bases: TGCGCCAGCAGCCAAGTCCTGAGACTAGCGGGAAGGGACGAGCAGTACTTC.

This chain links TRBV29-1 with TRBJ2-5; D is perhaps TRBD2 (6 bases). The CDR3 contains 13 residues. Trimming stripped 8 bases from V and 4 bases from J, with 17 bases between. In germline, CDR1 is SQVTM, CDR2 ANQGSEA. The DNA for the CDR3 is TGCAGCATACGGCCCCTGGGAGGAGAGACCCAGTACTTC. Amino acid sequence: CSIRPLGGETQYF.

This clonotype was counted at least ten times. The chain couples TRBV7-2 to TRBJ2-5; tentatively, D is TRBD2 (5 bases). The CDR3 extends over 12 amino acids. V lost 5 bases, J lost 5 bases, and 9 bases lay in between. CDR1 and CDR2 (germline): SGHTA, FQGNSA. The CDR3: CASSPGFETQYF. CDR3 bases: TGTGCCAGCAGCCCGGGGTTTGAGACCCAGTACTTC. Complete variable domain (other parts from reference TRBV7-2 and TRBJ2-5): GAGVSQSPSNKVTEKGKDVELRCDPISGHTALYWYRQSLGQGLEFLIYFQGNSAPDKSGLPSDRFSAERTGGSVSTLTIQRTQQEDSAVYLCASSPGFETQYFGPGTRLLVL.

The sample holds many counts of this clonotype. The chain joins TRBV4-1 to TRBJ2-2; 10 positions match TRBD2. The V and J ends lost 4 bases and 5 bases, in that order; junction bases with no gene match: 13. Per germline, CDR1 MGHRA and CDR2 YSYEKL. The CDR3 has 18 residues. CDR3 sequence: CASSRAWVAGGSTGELFF. The CDR3 nucleotides read TGCGCCAGCAGCCGAGCATGGGTAGCGGGAGGTAGTACCGGGGAGCTGTTTTTT.

This clonotype came up once. One junction end disagrees with the germline gene, perhaps due to a read error. The chain links TRBV7-8 to TRBJ2-5; D is ambiguous. The CDR3 loop spans 14 amino acids. Germline loops: CDR1 SGHVS, CDR2 FQNEAQ. Written as DNA, the CDR3 is TGTGCCAGCAGCCTGGGCGCCCGGCAAGGGACCCAGTACTTC. Residues: CASSLGARQGTQYF. The full variable domain, with the rest looked up from reference TRBV7-8 and TRBJ2-5, is GAGVSQSPRYKVAKRGQDVALRCDPISGHVSLFWYQQALGQGPEFLTYFQNEAQLDKSGLPSDRFFAERPEGSVSTLKIQRTQQEDSAVYLCASSLGARQGTQYFGPGTRLLVL.

This clonotype occurred many times. The V and J genes are TRBV28 and TRBJ2-7; D unclear. Trimming took 6 bases from V and 3 from J, leaving 12 bases between them. The CDR3 is made up of 13 amino acids. Germline V CDR1 and CDR2: MDHEN, SYDVKM. The CDR3 region has the DNA TGTGCCAGCAGGTCCCTAGGTAGCTACGAGCAGTACTTC. This translates into CASRSLGSYEQYF.

This clonotype was counted many times. J is TRBJ1-6 and V is TRBV18; tentatively, D is TRBD1 (6 bases). Per germline, CDR1 KGHSH and CDR2 LQKENI. V lost 4 bases and J 11 bases, leaving 9 bases between the germline ends. This CDR3 is 12 amino acids long. The CDR3 protein is CASSLQGTPLHF. In nucleotides, the CDR3 is TGTGCCAGCTCACTCCAGGGGACACCCCTCCACTTT.

The chain recombines TRBV6-2 or TRBV6-3 with TRBJ1-6; no clear D. Per germline, CDR1 MNHEY and CDR2 SVGEGT. CDR3 length equals 13 residues. Between the trimmed V and J ends, which lost 0 bases and 6 bases, there was a span of 3 bases. This chain's CDR3 is CASSYSLNSPLHF. CDR3 DNA sequence: TGTGCCAGCAGTTACTCTCTTAATTCACCCCTCCACTTT.

Many counts were recorded for this clonotype. V gene TRBV6-2 or TRBV6-3 combines with J gene TRBJ2-7; no clear D. The V gene lost 4 bases and the J gene lost 0 bases, with 10 bases spanning the gap. CDR3 length: 14 residues. The germline V gene encodes CDR1 MNHEY and CDR2 SVGEGT. CDR3 amino acids: CASSLGGFSYEQYF. The CDR3 DNA follows: TGTGCCAGCAGTTTAGGTGGGTTCTCCTACGAGCAGTACTTC.

This clonotype was counted many times. V is TRBV12-3 or TRBV12-4 and J is TRBJ2-7; TRBD1 is a possible D gene (6 bases). V was pared by 3 bases and J by 8 bases, with 11 bases between. The CDR3 extends over 12 amino acids. CDR3 amino acids: CASSFGQGKQYF. CDR3 in DNA: TGTGCCAGCAGTTTCGGCCAGGGGAAGCAGTACTTC.